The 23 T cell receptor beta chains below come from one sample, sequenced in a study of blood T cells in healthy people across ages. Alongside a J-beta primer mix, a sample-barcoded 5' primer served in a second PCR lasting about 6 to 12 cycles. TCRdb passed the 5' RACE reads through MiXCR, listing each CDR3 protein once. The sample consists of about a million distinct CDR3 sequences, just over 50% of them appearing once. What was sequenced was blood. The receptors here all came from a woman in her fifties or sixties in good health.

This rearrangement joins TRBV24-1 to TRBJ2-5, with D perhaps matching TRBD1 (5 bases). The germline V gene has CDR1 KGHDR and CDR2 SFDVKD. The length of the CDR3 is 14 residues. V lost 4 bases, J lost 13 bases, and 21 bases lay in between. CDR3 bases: TGTGCCACCAGTGAGCGTGACAGAGCCTACGAGCGGTACTTC. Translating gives CATSERDRAYERYF.

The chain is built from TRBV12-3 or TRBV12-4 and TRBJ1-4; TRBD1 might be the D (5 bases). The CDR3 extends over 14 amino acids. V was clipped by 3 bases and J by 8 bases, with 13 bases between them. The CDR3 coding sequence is TGTGCCAGCAGTTTCGGGGGGATGAAAGAAAAACTGTTTTTT. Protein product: CASSFGGMKEKLFF.

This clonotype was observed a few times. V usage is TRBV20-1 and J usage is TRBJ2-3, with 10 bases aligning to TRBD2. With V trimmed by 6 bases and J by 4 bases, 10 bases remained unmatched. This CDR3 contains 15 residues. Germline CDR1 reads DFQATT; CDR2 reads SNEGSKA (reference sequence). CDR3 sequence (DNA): TGCAGTGCAGTGATGTCTAGCGGGAGCGCAGATACGCAGTATTTT. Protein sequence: CSAVMSSGSADTQYF.

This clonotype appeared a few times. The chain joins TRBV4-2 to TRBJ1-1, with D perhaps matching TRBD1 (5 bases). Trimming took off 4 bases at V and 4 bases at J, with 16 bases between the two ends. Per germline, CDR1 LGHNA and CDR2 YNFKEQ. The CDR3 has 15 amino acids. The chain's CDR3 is CASSRERSRATEAFF. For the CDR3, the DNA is TGTGCCAGCAGCCGGGAAAGGTCCAGGGCCACTGAAGCTTTCTTT.

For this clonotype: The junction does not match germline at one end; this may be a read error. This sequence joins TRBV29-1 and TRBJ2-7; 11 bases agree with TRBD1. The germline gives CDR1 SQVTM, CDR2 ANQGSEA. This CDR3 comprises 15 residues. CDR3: CSVEAWDRGIYEQYF. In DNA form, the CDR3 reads TGCAGCGTAGAAGCCTGGGACAGGGGGATCTACGAGCAGTACTTC.

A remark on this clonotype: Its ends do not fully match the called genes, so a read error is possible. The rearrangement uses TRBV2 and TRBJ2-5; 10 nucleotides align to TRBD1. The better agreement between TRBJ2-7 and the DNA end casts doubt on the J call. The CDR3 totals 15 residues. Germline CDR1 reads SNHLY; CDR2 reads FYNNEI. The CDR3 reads CASRSLGQGSYEQYF. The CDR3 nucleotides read TGCGCCAGCAGATCCTTGGGACAGGGGTCCTACGAGCAGTACTTC.

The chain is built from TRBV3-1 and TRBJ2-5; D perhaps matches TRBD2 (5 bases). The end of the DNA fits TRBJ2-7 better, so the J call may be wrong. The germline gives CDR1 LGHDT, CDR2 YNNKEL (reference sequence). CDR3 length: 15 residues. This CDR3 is CASSQVGGQLYEQYF. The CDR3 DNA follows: TGTGCCAGCAGCCAAGTGGGCGGGCAGCTCTACGAGCAGTACTTC.

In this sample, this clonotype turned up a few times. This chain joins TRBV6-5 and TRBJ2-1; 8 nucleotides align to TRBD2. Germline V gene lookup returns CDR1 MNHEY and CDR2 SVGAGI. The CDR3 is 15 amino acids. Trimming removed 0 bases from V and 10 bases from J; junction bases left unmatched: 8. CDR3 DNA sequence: TGTGCCAGCAGTTACTCCACTAGCGGCAGCGGGGAGCAGTTCTTC. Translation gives CASSYSTSGSGEQFF.

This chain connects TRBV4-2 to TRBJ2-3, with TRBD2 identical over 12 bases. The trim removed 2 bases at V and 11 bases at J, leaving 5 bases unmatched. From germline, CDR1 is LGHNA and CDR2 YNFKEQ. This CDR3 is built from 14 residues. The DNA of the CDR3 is TGTGCCAGCAGCCAACTAGCGGGAGGGCCTGAGCAGTATTTT. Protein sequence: CASSQLAGGPEQYF.

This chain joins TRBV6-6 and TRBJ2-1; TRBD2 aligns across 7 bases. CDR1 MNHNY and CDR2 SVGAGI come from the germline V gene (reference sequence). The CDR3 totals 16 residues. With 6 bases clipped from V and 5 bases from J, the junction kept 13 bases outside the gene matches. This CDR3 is CASRKLATQRDNEQFF. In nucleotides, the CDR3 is TGTGCCAGCAGAAAACTAGCGACCCAGCGAGACAATGAGCAGTTCTTC.

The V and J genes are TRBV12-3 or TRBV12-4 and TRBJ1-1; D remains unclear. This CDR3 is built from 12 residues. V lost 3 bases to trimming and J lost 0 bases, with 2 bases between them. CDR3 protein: CASSFVNTEAFF. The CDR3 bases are TGTGCCAGCAGTTTTGTGAACACTGAAGCTTTCTTT.

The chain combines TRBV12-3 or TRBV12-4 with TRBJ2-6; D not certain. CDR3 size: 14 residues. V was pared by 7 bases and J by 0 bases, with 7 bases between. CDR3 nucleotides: TGTGCCAGCACCCCGGCCTCTGGGGCCAACGTCCTGACTTTC. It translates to CASTPASGANVLTF.

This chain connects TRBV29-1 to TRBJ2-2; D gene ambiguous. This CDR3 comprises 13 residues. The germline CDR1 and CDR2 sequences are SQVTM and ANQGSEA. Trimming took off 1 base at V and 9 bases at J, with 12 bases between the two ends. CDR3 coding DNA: TGCAGCGTTGAAGCCAATGGTCGACGGGAGCTGTTTTTT. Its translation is CSVEANGRRELFF.

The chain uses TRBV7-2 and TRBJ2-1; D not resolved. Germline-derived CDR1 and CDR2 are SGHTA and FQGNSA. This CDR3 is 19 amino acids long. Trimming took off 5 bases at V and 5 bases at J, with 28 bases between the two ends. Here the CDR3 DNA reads TGTGCCAGCAGCCTAGATTCTGAGAGTGGCCCCTACCGCAACAATGAGCAGTTCTTC. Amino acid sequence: CASSLDSESGPYRNNEQFF. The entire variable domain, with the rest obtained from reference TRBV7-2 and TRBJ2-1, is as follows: GAGVSQSPSNKVTEKGKDVELRCDPISGHTALYWYRQSLGQGLEFLIYFQGNSAPDKSGLPSDRFSAERTGGSVSTLTIQRTQQEDSAVYLCASSLDSESGPYRNNEQFFGPGTRLTVL.

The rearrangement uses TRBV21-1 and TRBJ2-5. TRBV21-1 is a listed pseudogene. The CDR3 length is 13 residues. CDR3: CASTQHHTETQYF. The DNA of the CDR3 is TGTGCCAGCACTCAGCACCACACAGAGACCCAGTACTTC.

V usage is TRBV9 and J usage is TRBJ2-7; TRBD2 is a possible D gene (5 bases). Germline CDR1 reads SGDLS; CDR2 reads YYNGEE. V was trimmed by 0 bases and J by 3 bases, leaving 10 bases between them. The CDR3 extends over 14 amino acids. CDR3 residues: CASSVGTSDYEQYF. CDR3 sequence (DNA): TGTGCCAGCAGCGTAGGGACTTCCGACTACGAGCAGTACTTC.

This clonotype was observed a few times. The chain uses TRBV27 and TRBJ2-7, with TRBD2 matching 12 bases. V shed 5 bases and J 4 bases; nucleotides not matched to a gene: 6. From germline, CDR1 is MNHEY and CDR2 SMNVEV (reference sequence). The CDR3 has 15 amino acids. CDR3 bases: TGTGCCAGCAGTGTCGGACTAGCGGGGCCTTACGAGCAGTACTTC. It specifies CASSVGLAGPYEQYF.

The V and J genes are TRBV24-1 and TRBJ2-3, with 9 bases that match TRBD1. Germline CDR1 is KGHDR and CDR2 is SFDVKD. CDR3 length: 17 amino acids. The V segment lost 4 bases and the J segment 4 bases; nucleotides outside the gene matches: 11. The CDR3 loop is CATSETGTGKLPDTQYF. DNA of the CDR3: TGTGCCACCAGTGAAACCGGGACAGGGAAGCTCCCAGATACGCAGTATTTT.

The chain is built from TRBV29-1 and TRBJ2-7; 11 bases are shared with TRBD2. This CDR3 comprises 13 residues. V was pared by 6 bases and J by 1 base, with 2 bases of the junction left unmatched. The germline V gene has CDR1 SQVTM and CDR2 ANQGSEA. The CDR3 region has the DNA TGCAGCGTGATAGCGGGAGGGTCCTACGAGCAGTACTTC. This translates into CSVIAGGSYEQYF.

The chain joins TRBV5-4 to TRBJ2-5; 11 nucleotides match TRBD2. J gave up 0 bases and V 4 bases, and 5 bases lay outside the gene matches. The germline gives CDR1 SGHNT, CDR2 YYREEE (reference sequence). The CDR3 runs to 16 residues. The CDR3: CASSTGTSGYQETQYF. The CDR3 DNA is TGTGCCAGCAGCACCGGGACTAGCGGTTACCAAGAGACCCAGTACTTC.

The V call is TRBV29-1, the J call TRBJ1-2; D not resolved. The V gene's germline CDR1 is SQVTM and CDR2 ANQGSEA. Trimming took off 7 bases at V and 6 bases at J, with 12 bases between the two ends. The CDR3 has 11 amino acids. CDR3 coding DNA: TGCAGCGCTGTTATGAGTAATGGCTACACCTTC. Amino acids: CSAVMSNGYTF.

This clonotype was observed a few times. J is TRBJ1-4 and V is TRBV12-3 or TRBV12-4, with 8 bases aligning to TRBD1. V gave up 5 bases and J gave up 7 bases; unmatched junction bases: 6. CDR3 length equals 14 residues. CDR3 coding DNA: TGTGCCAGCAGTAAAACGACAGGGGTTGAAAAACTGTTTTTT. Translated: CASSKTTGVEKLFF.

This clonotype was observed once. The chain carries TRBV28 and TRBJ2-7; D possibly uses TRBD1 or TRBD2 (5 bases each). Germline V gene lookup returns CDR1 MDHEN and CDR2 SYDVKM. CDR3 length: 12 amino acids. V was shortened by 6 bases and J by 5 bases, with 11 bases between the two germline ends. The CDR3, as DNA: TGTGCCAGCAGATCCTGGGACCACGAGCAGTACTTC. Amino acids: CASRSWDHEQYF.